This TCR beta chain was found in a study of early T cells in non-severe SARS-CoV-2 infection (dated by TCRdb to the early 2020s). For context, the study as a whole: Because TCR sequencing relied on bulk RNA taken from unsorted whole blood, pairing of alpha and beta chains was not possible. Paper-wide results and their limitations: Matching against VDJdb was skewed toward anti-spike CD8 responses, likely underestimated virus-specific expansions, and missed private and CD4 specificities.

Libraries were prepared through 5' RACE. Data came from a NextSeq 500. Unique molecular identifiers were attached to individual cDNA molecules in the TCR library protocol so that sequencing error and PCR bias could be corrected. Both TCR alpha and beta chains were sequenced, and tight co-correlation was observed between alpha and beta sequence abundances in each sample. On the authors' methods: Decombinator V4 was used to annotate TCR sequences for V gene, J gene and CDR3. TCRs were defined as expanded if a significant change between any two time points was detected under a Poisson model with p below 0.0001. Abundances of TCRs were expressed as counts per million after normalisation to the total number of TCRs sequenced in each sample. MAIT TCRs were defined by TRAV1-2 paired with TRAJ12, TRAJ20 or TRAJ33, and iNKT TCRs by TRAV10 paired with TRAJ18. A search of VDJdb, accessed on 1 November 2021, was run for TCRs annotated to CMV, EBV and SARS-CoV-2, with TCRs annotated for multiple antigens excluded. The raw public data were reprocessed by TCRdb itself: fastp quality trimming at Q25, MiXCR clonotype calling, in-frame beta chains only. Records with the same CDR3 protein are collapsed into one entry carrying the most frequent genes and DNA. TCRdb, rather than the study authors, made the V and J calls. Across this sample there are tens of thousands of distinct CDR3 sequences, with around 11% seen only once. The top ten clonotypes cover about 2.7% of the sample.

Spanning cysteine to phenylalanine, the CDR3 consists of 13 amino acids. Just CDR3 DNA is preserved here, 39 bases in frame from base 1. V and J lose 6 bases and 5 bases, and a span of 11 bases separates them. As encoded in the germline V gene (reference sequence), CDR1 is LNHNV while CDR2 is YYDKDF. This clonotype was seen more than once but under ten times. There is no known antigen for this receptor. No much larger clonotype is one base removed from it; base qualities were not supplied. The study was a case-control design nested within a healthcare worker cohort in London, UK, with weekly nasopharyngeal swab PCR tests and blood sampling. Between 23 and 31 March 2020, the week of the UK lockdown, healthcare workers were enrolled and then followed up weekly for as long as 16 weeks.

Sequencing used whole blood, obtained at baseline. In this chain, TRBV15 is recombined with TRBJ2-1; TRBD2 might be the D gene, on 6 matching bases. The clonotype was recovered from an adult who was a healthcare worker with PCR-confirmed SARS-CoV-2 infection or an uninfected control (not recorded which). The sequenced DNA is TGTGCCACCAGTAAGACGGGGGACAATGAGCAGTTCTTC. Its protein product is CATSKTGDNEQFF.